The T cell receptor (beta chain) under discussion was sequenced for a study of cytomegalovirus exposure and HLA in healthy donors. Study-wide points: Trimming of TCR beta V- and J-genes showed a link, identified in a later analysis, to a missense DCLRE1C variant.

60 Vbeta and 13 Jbeta primers were used in PCR. In the authors' methods: Some 11 million shared chains were among the roughly 78 million unique TCR beta chains that a later analysis counted. The table came from immunoSEQ multiplex PCR; TCRdb's copy has only in-frame clones and leaves some out. V, J and clone size were drawn from that table, and D and trimming were deduced from the DNA. The sample records 270,000 or so clones, approximately 91% being singletons. This clone was observed once. What it binds is unknown. The germline gives CDR1 MNHNS, CDR2 SASEGT. This CDR3 is built from 15 residues. Between the trimmed V and J ends, which lost 2 bases and 0 bases, there was a span of 8 bases. Donors consisted of healthy bone marrow donors.

The rearrangement uses TRBV6-1 and TRBJ1-5, with D perhaps matching TRBD1 (6 bases). Sequencing input: PBMCs. The receptor's source is a girl aged 2-10 years in good health and CMV-seronegative. The CDR3 DNA reads as TGTGCCAGCAGTGAATCAGGGGATAGCAATCAGCCCCAGCATTTT. Protein sequence: CASSESGDSNQPQHF.